What follows is one TCR beta chain and its context. Its specificity is not known. These data originate in a study of cytomegalovirus exposure and HLA in healthy donors. Across the study: Out of around 360 genotyped donors, roughly 80% belonged to the Caucasian-associated ancestry cluster.

This PCR relied on a set of 60 Vbeta primers and 13 Jbeta primers. Repertoires were generated with immunoSEQ multiplex PCR, while TCRdb's copy carries only in-frame clones and drops some. The sample shows about 210,000 clones, about 88% of them seen only once. In germline, CDR1 is SNHLY, CDR2 FYNNEI. The CDR3 spans 14 residues. V was cut by 4 bases and J by 0 bases, with 8 bases left in between. Study conclusions and caveats: Later examination showed HLA-associated TCR beta chains had greater clonal expansion than equally common others. Certain sequence variants were highly shared and formed a cluster, and this cluster was likely a sequencing artifact. Later on, analysis showed that most CMV-associated TCR beta chains appeared to be HLA-restricted.

This TCR was recovered from a woman younger than 45 in good health and CMV-seronegative. The sequenced material came from PBMCs. The J gene is TRBJ2-3, the V gene TRBV2; D remains ambiguous. Here the CDR3 reads CASSVLTSTDTQYF. The CDR3 DNA sequence: TGTGCCAGCAGTGTTCTTACTAGCACAGATACGCAGTATTTT.